These T cell receptor beta chains were read from a single sample in a study of blood T cell repertoires in COVID-19. TCRdb's copy holds only in-frame clones and misses some; the assay was immunoSEQ multiplex PCR. Among roughly 35,000 clones listed, 75% to 90% were seen once. The sequenced sample was peripheral blood. The receptors shown here come from a man between 60 and 75 years old with active COVID-19. CDR3s include the opening cysteine and the closing phenylalanine or tryptophan. D genes are given only for firm matches. Not all rows give a size; the values are once, few, many and, for expanded clones, a class.

abundance | d_gene | j_gene | v_gene | CDR3aa | CDR3nt
once | TRBD1 | TRBJ2-1 | TRBV25-1 | CASSAYRGPYNEQFF | TGTGCCAGCAGCGCTTACAGGGGGCCCTACAATGAGCAGTTCTTC
NA | TRBD2 | TRBJ2-7 | TRBV6-7 | CASKRDGTYEQYF | TGTGCCAGCAAGCGGGACGGAACCTACGAGCAGTACTTC
once | NA | TRBJ1-4 | TRBV19 | CASSWGSSNEKLFF | TGTGCCAGTAGTTGGGGCAGCTCGAATGAAAAACTGTTTTTT
NA | TRBD2 | TRBJ2-1 | TRBV5-5 | CASSGRGRGPSYNEQFF | TGTGCCAGCAGCGGCCGCGGGAGGGGCCCTTCCTACAATGAGCAGTTCTTC
NA | TRBD2 | TRBJ2-7 | TRBV10-3 | CAISEPGLAGGTYEQYF | TGTGCCATCAGTGAACCGGGACTAGCGGGAGGGACCTACGAGCAGTACTTC
NA | TRBD2 | TRBJ2-2 | TRBV7-2 | CASSPRLAENTGELFF | TGTGCCAGCAGCCCGCGACTAGCGGAGAACACCGGGGAGCTGTTTTTT
NA | NA | TRBJ1-4 | TRBV21-1 | CASSKRGGVSIILFIF | TGTGCCAGCAGCAAAAGGGGAGGGGTGAGCATTATCCTCTTCATTTTT
NA | NA | TRBJ2-3 | TRBV7-2 | CASSFTRITDTQYF | TGTGCCAGCAGCTTTACTAGGATCACAGATACGCAGTATTTT
NA | NA | TRBJ2-2 | TRBV10-2 | CASSPASETGELFF | TGCGCCAGCAGTCCGGCTAGCGAGACCGGGGAGCTGTTTTTT
once | NA | TRBJ2-3 | TRBV11-3 | CASSLGGSTDTQYF | TGTGCCAGCAGCTTAGGCGGGAGCACAGATACGCAGTATTTT
NA | NA | TRBJ2-5 | TRBV6-2/TRBV6-3 | CASSYLLGSQETQYF | TGTGCCAGCAGTTACTTACTCGGTTCTCAAGAGACCCAGTACTTC
NA | TRBD1 | TRBJ1-5 | TRBV6-6 | CASSRWTGIMSNQPQHF | TGTGCCAGCAGTCGGTGGACAGGGATAATGAGCAATCAGCCCCAGCATTTT
NA | TRBD2 | TRBJ2-3 | TRBV5-1 | CASSIGLAGGLVDTQYF | TGCGCCAGCAGCATTGGACTAGCGGGAGGGCTTGTAGATACGCAGTATTTT
NA | TRBD2 | TRBJ2-1 | TRBV3-1/TRBV3-2 | CASSYGLAGASEQFF | TGTGCCAGCAGTTATGGACTAGCGGGAGCATCTGAGCAGTTCTTC
once | NA | TRBJ2-1 | TRBV15 | CATSRDPSGGAYNEQFF | TGTGCCACCAGCAGAGATCCGAGCGGAGGCGCCTACAATGAGCAGTTCTTC
once | TRBD1 | TRBJ2-1 | TRBV10-3 | CAISIGGQGARGEQFF | TGTGCCATCAGTATAGGCGGACAGGGGGCGAGGGGTGAGCAGTTCTTC
NA | TRBD1 | TRBJ2-2 | TRBV11-1 | CASSLGDSRHGELFF | TGTGCCAGCAGCTTAGGGGACAGCCGTCACGGGGAGCTGTTTTTT
NA | NA | TRBJ1-3 | TRBV20-1 | CSASAGNGNTIYF | TGCAGTGCTAGTGCCGGGAACGGAAACACCATATATTTT
NA | TRBD1 | TRBJ2-7 | TRBV6-5 | CASSFRDRGTYEQYF | TGTGCCAGCAGTTTCCGGGACAGGGGAACCTACGAGCAGTACTTC
NA | NA | TRBJ2-5 | TRBV4-2 | CASSQDFGRWETQYF | TGTGCCAGCAGCCAAGACTTCGGGAGATGGGAGACCCAGTACTTC
NA | NA | TRBJ1-1 | TRBV10-3 | CATGTLNTEAFF | TGTGCCACCGGGACTCTGAACACTGAAGCTTTCTTT
NA | TRBD1 | TRBJ1-2 | TRBV28 | CASSVRDSALNYGYTF | TGTGCCAGCAGTGTGCGGGACAGCGCCCTTAACTATGGCTACACCTTC
NA | TRBD1 | TRBJ2-7 | TRBV6-6 | CASRDRTGQVSAEQYF | TGTGCCAGCAGAGATAGGACAGGCCAAGTCTCGGCCGAGCAGTACTTC
NA | NA | TRBJ2-2 | TRBV2 | CASTRVVGTGELFF | TGTGCCAGCACTAGAGTAGTTGGCACCGGGGAGCTGTTTTTT
NA | TRBD2 | TRBJ2-5 | TRBV7-2 | CASSLFSGRGLETQYF | TGTGCCAGCAGCTTATTTAGCGGGAGAGGGTTAGAGACCCAGTACTTC
NA | TRBD2 | TRBJ2-4 | TRBV2 | CASSVISGGRNIQYF | TGTGCCAGCAGTGTCATCTCTGGCGGGAGGAACATTCAGTACTTC
NA | NA | TRBJ1-1 | TRBV11-2 | CASSRSPGTTEVFF | TGTGCCAGCAGCAGAAGCCCCGGGACAACCGAAGTGTTCTTT
NA | NA | TRBJ2-2 | TRBV3-1/TRBV3-2 | CASSQGGWELFF | TGTGCCAGCAGCCAAGGGGGCTGGGAGCTGTTTTTT
NA | TRBD2 | TRBJ2-7 | TRBV5-1 | CASSLAGRDYEQYF | TGCGCCAGCAGCTTGGCAGGGAGGGACTACGAGCAGTACTTC
NA | NA | TRBJ2-1 | TRBV18 | CASSLGQSSYNEQFF | TGTGCCAGCTCATTAGGACAGAGCTCCTACAATGAGCAGTTCTTC
NA | NA | TRBJ1-1 | TRBV2 | CASSDDRKNTEAFF | TGTGCCAGCAGTGATGACAGAAAGAACACTGAAGCTTTCTTT
NA | NA | TRBJ2-6 | TRBV21-1 | CASSLPPGTDPLGANVLTF | TGTGCCAGCAGTCTCCCTCCGGGGACAGACCCCCTGGGGGCCAACGTCCTGACTTTC
NA | TRBD1 | TRBJ2-1 | TRBV19 | CASSALQGAANEQFF | TGTGCCAGTAGCGCCCTCCAGGGGGCCGCCAATGAGCAGTTCTTC
NA | TRBD2 | TRBJ2-7 | TRBV28 | CASSLRSTSGNYEQYF | TGTGCCAGCAGTTTACGCTCGACTAGCGGGAATTACGAGCAGTACTTC
NA | TRBD2 | TRBJ2-7 | TRBV7-2 | CASSSPDKSLSGSPYEQYF | TGTGCCAGCAGCTCACCGGATAAGTCCCTTAGCGGGAGCCCTTACGAGCAGTACTTC
NA | NA | TRBJ2-1 | TRBV11-2 | CASSFGDSTPGFF | TGTGCCAGCAGCTTCGGGGACTCCACTCCCGGGTTCTTC
once | TRBD1 | TRBJ2-5 | TRBV6-2/TRBV6-3 | CASSFGTGGDKYSGRRETQYF | TGTGCCAGCAGTTTCGGGACAGGGGGCGATAAGTATAGCGGGAGACGAGAGACCCAGTACTTC
NA | NA | TRBJ2-5 | TRBV5-1 | CASSLVTGEETQYF | TGCGCCAGCAGCTTGGTGACGGGGGAAGAGACCCAGTACTTC
NA | TRBD2 | TRBJ2-3 | TRBV11-2 | CASSLGRLAGDLIDTQYF | TGTGCCAGCAGCTTAGGGCGACTAGCGGGAGATCTAATAGATACGCAGTATTTT
NA | TRBD2 | TRBJ2-3 | TRBV11-2 | CASSRSSGRGTDTQYF | TGTGCCAGCAGCCGGTCTAGCGGGAGGGGCACAGATACGCAGTATTTT
once | NA | TRBJ1-2 | TRBV27 | CASTREQGYGYTF | TGTGCCAGCACAAGAGAACAGGGCTATGGCTACACCTTC
NA | TRBD2 | TRBJ2-2 | TRBV5-8 | CASSLAFGGSSTGELFF | TGTGCCAGCAGCTTGGCGTTTGGCGGGAGTTCGACCGGGGAGCTGTTTTTT
few | NA | TRBJ2-7 | TRBV21-1 | CASSLSGRVHEQYF | TGTGCCAGCTCGCTTAGCGGGAGAGTCCACGAGCAGTACTTC
NA | TRBD2 | TRBJ2-4 | TRBV30 | CAWSPPGLVSDIQYF | TGTGCCTGGAGTCCTCCGGGACTAGTCAGTGACATTCAGTACTTC
NA | NA | TRBJ1-3 | TRBV5-1 | CASSLALGATGNTIYF | TGCGCCAGCAGCTTGGCCCTGGGGGCGACTGGAAACACCATATATTTT
NA | TRBD1 | TRBJ1-5 | TRBV19 | CASRTQGAGQPQHF | TGTGCCAGTAGGACACAGGGGGCGGGTCAGCCCCAGCATTTT
few | TRBD1 | TRBJ2-7 | TRBV28 | CASSIPGTGYTYEQYF | TGTGCCAGCAGTATCCCCGGGACAGGGTACACCTACGAGCAGTACTTC
NA | TRBD2 | TRBJ2-1 | TRBV28 | CASRVAGVGNEQFF | TGTGCCAGCAGAGTAGCGGGAGTAGGGAATGAGCAGTTCTTC
NA | NA | TRBJ2-7 | TRBV7-3 | CASSLTSGSEQYF | TGTGCCAGCAGCTTAACTAGCGGCTCCGAGCAGTACTTC
once | NA | TRBJ2-2 | TRBV7-2 | CASSQGLTTGELFF | TGTGCCAGCAGCCAGGGACTGACTACCGGGGAGCTGTTTTTT
NA | TRBD2 | TRBJ2-3 | TRBV5-4 | CASSKGPLAGSTDTQYF | TGTGCCAGCAGCAAAGGCCCGCTAGCGGGAAGCACAGATACGCAGTATTTT
NA | TRBD2 | TRBJ2-7 | TRBV7-2 | CASSFSGRADEQYF | TGTGCCAGCAGCTTTAGCGGGAGGGCCGACGAGCAGTACTTC
NA | NA | TRBJ2-7 | TRBV5-1 | CASSPADSSYEQYF | TGCGCCAGCAGCCCCGCGGACAGCTCCTACGAGCAGTACTTC
once | TRBD2 | TRBJ2-1 | TRBV11-3 | CASSSPPGGNEQFF | TGTGCCAGCAGCTCTCCACCCGGGGGGAATGAGCAGTTCTTC